Ten or more counts support the clone carrying this T cell receptor beta chain. Antigen specificity is unknown. CDR3 length: 15 amino acids. Deletions cut 2 bases from V and 4 bases from J, with 14 bases between. The germline V gene encodes CDR1 MDHEN and CDR2 SYDVKM. The sample belongs to a study of T cells in Graves' hyperthyroidism and ophthalmopathy. Overall study results and limits: Stable hyperthyroidism and ophthalmopathy were separated using 13 V-J signatures.

Ophthalmopathy patients had Clinical Activity Score at least 3, NOSPECS grade at least 4, duration under 3 months. PBMCs were sourced from roughly 9.3 ml fresh peripheral blood. RNA transcripts provided the source from which TCR beta CDR3 regions were amplified. The TCR CDR3 first-round RT-PCR relied on the HTBI primer set. One entry per CDR3 protein, called by TCRdb with MiXCR from the multiplex PCR reads. Of more than 300,000 distinct CDR3 sequences listed, under 20% are singletons. V is TRBV28 and J is TRBJ1-2, with D maybe TRBD1 (5 bases). The sequenced sample was blood. The sequence came from a man between 18 and 29 years old with Graves' ophthalmopathy. The CDR3 nucleotides read TGTGCCAGCAGTTTAAGCACCGGGGCGAGCTATGGCTACACCTTC. This encodes CASSLSTGASYGYTF.